These T cell receptor beta chains were read from a single sample in a study of T cell responses to AZD1222 COVID-19 vaccine. Profiled with immunoSEQ multiplex PCR; TCRdb holds only in-frame clones, not every one. The data hold 95,000 to 150,000 clones, with roughly 91% observed a single time. Sample: peripheral blood, taken on day 0 of AZD1222 vaccination. The receptors were sampled from an adult in good health. Both conserved end residues are trimmed from each CDR3. The D gene is left open where the match is weak. Clone size is shown for a subset of rows, as once, few, many or a class of expanded clone.

d_call j_call v_call clone_size cdr3_aa
- TRBJ1-6 TRBV6-5 - ASTYAGRNSPLH
- TRBJ1-2 TRBV19 - ASSMTRFNYGYT
- TRBJ1-5 TRBV19 - ASSTRTDQPQH
- TRBJ1-1 TRBV28 - ASSLVGGAYMNGGAF
- TRBJ1-1 TRBV28 - ASSLSGKVTEAF
TRBD1 TRBJ1-4 TRBV28 once ASSSTGTGTEKLF
- TRBJ1-5 TRBV4-1 few ASSQGAWGNQPQH
TRBD1 TRBJ1-1 TRBV10-3 - AISESGGGVTEAF
TRBD1 TRBJ2-2 TRBV19 - ASSTLGQGPYTGELF
- TRBJ2-2 TRBV28 - ASSLDFVTGELF
- TRBJ2-3 TRBV5-5 - ASSHNNRADTQY
- TRBJ1-5 TRBV12-5 - ASHLRRIVRRISNQPQH
- TRBJ1-6 TRBV19 - ASSIRDTFSYNSPLH
- TRBJ1-3 TRBV19 - ASSIFLPGLSGNTIY
TRBD1 TRBJ1-5 TRBV4-2 - ASSQEQGSNQPQH
- TRBJ1-4 TRBV19 - ASNQLGTNEKLF
- TRBJ1-1 TRBV6-2/TRBV6-3 - ASSSLGQNTEAF
TRBD2 TRBJ2-7 TRBV4-1 - ASSQGTSEYYEQY
- TRBJ2-7 TRBV6-5 - ASRPEGREQY
TRBD1 TRBJ1-3 TRBV2 - ASSEWTGTSGNTIY
- TRBJ1-1 TRBV2 - ASTQTGSNTEAF
TRBD2 TRBJ2-7 TRBV6-5 - ASSYNSGGTHEQY
TRBD1 TRBJ1-6 TRBV2 once ASSDEGASNNSPLH
- TRBJ1-1 TRBV12-3/TRBV12-4 once ASSLGLTEAF
- TRBJ2-7 TRBV6-5 - ASTILGERLY
- TRBJ1-1 TRBV25-1 - ASSESTQDTEAF
TRBD2 TRBJ2-3 TRBV7-2 - ASSLVPQLVRGVPDTQY
- TRBJ1-2 TRBV25-1 - ASSAFEGSNYGYT
- TRBJ2-6 TRBV5-5 - ASSSPTGANVLT
TRBD1 TRBJ2-2 TRBV2 - ASSVQGVVTGELF
- TRBJ1-5 TRBV30 - AWSPSPTKPQH
- TRBJ2-2 TRBV19 - ASSIAGNGELF
- TRBJ2-7 TRBV7-9 few ASSLVTSSYEQY
- TRBJ2-1 TRBV24-1 - ATSDFSGPYSYNEQF
- TRBJ2-3 TRBV7-2 few ASSPDYLSTDTQY
- TRBJ2-3 TRBV13 - ASSPQGPDTQY
TRBD1 TRBJ2-2 TRBV10-3 - AISEPGDRPAGELF
- TRBJ2-5 TRBV7-2 - ASSRQQQETQY
- TRBJ2-1 TRBV15 - ATPTIYPLIEYEF
TRBD1 TRBJ1-5 TRBV4-2 few ASSHSGTGNQPQH
- TRBJ2-7 TRBV10-1 - ASSAGIDYEQY
TRBD2 TRBJ2-2 TRBV19 - ASSGLAGANTGELF
- TRBJ2-3 TRBV19 - ASSIDLTALFPDTQY
- TRBJ1-4 TRBV30 once AWARGSEEKLF
- TRBJ2-1 TRBV5-1 - ASSLGTNEQF
- TRBJ2-5 TRBV3-1/TRBV3-2 - ASSQGRAPRAQY
- TRBJ1-5 TRBV28 - ASSLYSPRDQPQH
- TRBJ2-1 TRBV2 - ASSEWQGNEQF
- TRBJ2-5 TRBV19 once ASSIGTGQETQY
- TRBJ1-5 TRBV6-2/TRBV6-3 once ASSYKGDMGLRH
TRBD1 TRBJ1-5 TRBV6-5 once ASRLQGDMGPQH
- TRBJ1-1 TRBV5-1 - ASSPRTQNTEAF
TRBD2 TRBJ2-1 TRBV13 once ASSPPGTSGDNNEQF